The 7 T cell receptor beta chains below all came from one sample that was sequenced in a study of OX40 agonist ivuxolimab in advanced cancers. The table came from immunoSEQ multiplex PCR; TCRdb's copy has only in-frame clones and leaves some out. The repertoire includes about 58,000 clones, about 88% of them detected once, and roughly 12% sits in the top ten. The sequencing here drew on CD4+ or CD8+ T cells sorted from blood, taken in a trial of the OX40 agonist ivuxolimab. These receptors were obtained from an adult with an advanced solid tumor such as melanoma, head and neck, liver or kidney cancer.

The chain is built from TRBV30 and TRBJ2-1; 9 bases are shared with TRBD2. This CDR3 has 14 amino acids. V shed 2 bases, J shed 10 bases, and the junction held 9 bases outside the gene matches. Germline values: CDR1 GTSNPN, CDR2 SVGIG (reference sequence). CDR3 in DNA: TGTGCCTGGAGTTATAGTCTAGCGGGATCGGAGCAGTTCTTC. Translated, it gives CAWSYSLAGSEQFF.

The chain employs TRBV5-8 and TRBJ2-7, with 10 nucleotides matching TRBD1. CDR3 length: 15 amino acids. Germline loops: CDR1 SGHTS, CDR2 YDEGEE. V shed 2 bases, J shed 5 bases, and the junction held 7 bases outside the gene matches. The CDR3 region has the DNA TGTGCCAGCAGCTTCCGGGACAGGGGTTCCCACGAGCAGTACTTC. It yields the protein CASSFRDRGSHEQYF.

The gene calls are TRBV12-5 and TRBJ1-2; D uncertain. The CDR3 has 13 residues. Germline CDR1 and CDR2: LGHNT and FRNRAP. V lost 2 bases and J 4 bases, leaving 8 bases between the germline ends. CDR3 in DNA: TGTGCTAGTGGTTTGTCCCAGGCCTATGGCTACACCTTC. Protein product: CASGLSQAYGYTF. Full variable domain (outside the CDR3, taken from reference TRBV12-5 and TRBJ1-2): DARVTQTPRHKVTEMGQEVTMRCQPILGHNTVFWYRQTMMQGLELLAYFRNRAPLDDSGMPKDRFSAEMPDATLATLKIQPSEPRDSAVYFCASGLSQAYGYTFGSGTRLTVV.

Regarding this clone: The sample has other DNA sequences that encode this CDR3 too. The V and J genes are TRBV28 and TRBJ1-1; no firm D call. Germline CDR1 is MDHEN and CDR2 is SYDVKM. The CDR3 runs 11 residues. Trimming pared 6 bases from V and 4 bases from J, leaving 6 bases between. DNA of the CDR3: TGTGCCAGCAGCCTCGGCACTGAAGCTTTCTTT. This encodes CASSLGTEAFF. Drawing the rest from reference TRBV28 and TRBJ1-1, the complete variable domain is DVKVTQSSRYLVKRTGEKVFLECVQDMDHENMFWYRQDPGLGLRLIYFSYDVKMKEKGDIPEGYSVSREKKERFSLILESASTNQTSMYLCASSLGTEAFFGQGTRLTVV.

This clone was counted between two and nine times. The genes are TRBV7-9 and TRBJ1-5; D is uncertain. V lost 4 bases to trimming and J lost 4 bases, with 17 bases between them. The CDR3 loop spans 16 amino acids. Germline V CDR1 and CDR2: SEHNR, FQNEAQ (reference sequence). Written as DNA, the CDR3 is TGTGCCAGCAGCTCGACCTTGGGAGAAGATAATCAGCCCCAGCATTTT. Its translation: CASSSTLGEDNQPQHF.

The chain employs TRBV2 and TRBJ2-7; a weak D match, TRBD1 (6 bases). Germline CDR1 reads SNHLY; CDR2 reads FYNNEI. The V and J ends lost 5 bases and 3 bases respectively, with 14 bases between them. The CDR3 covers 14 residues. The CDR3 reads CASSRGLGRYEQYF. CDR3 DNA sequence: TGTGCCAGCAGTAGGGGGTTAGGACGCTACGAGCAGTACTTC.

This clone was recorded only once. The chain employs TRBV19 and TRBJ2-1; D remains ambiguous. V was trimmed by 3 bases and J by 6 bases, leaving 12 bases between them. CDR3 length equals 14 residues. CDR1 is LNHDA and CDR2 is SQIVND in the germline V gene (reference sequence). CDR3 coding DNA: TGTGCCAGTAGTATGACCATGCGTGGCAATGAGCAGTTCTTC. Translated: CASSMTMRGNEQFF.